This T cell receptor beta chain stems from a study of T cell clones after liver transplantation. Unmatched junction bases numbered 6, after V lost 0 bases and J lost 8 bases. CDR3 length equals 14 residues. Germline CDR1 KGHSH, CDR2 LQKENI. Libraries were prepared by immunoSEQ multiplex PCR; TCRdb keeps only in-frame clonotypes and omits some of them. The sample includes 85,000 to 110,000 clones, about 81% of them seen just once. The chain combines TRBV18 with TRBJ1-2; 7 bases map to TRBD1. This clonotype was obtained from a human patient who received a liver transplant. Some of these T cells may belong to the graft donor. The material was CD4+ T cells from blood, obtained 45 to 50 months after liver transplant. The chain's CDR3 is CASSPPPRGSGYTF. CDR3 bases: TGTGCCAGCTCACCACCGCCCAGGGGGTCAGGCTACACCTTC.